Below are 26 T cell receptor beta chains sequenced from a single sample in a study of identical twins. Each CDR3 protein is one row after TCRdb ran MiXCR on the 5' RACE reads. The sample contains 200,000 to 300,000 distinct CDR3 sequences, about an eighth of which appear only once. The same specimen was also included in a second study, on yellow fever vaccine responses in identical twins.

Sample: memory (CD45RO+) T cells sorted from blood. The receptors shown here come from a young woman in good health.

V gene TRBV6-5 combines with J gene TRBJ2-3, with D possibly TRBD2 on 5 matching bases. CDR1 and CDR2 from the germline V gene are MNHEY and SVGAGI. Trimming shortened V by 0 bases and J by 10 bases, and 14 bases separated the two germline ends. CDR3 size: 14 residues. The CDR3 DNA sequence: TGTGCCAGCAGTTACTCATACGGGGTGGTCTCGCAGTATTTT. It encodes CASSYSYGVVSQYF.

This clonotype was seen more than once but under ten times. The V call is TRBV18, the J call TRBJ2-1, with 8 bases lining up with TRBD1. CDR1 and CDR2 (germline): KGHSH, LQKENI. This CDR3 is 19 amino acids long. The V and J ends lost 0 bases and 1 base, in that order; junction bases with no gene match: 11. The DNA for the CDR3 is TGTGCCAGCTCACCACCGGTTTGGCAGGGGGCGACATCCTACAATGAGCAGTTCTTC. It translates to CASSPPVWQGATSYNEQFF.

This clonotype was found many times. The rearrangement joins TRBV6-1 to TRBJ1-2, with 7 bases matching TRBD1. Germline trimming cut 6 bases from V and 2 bases from J; bases unmatched to any gene: 6. The CDR3 is 14 amino acids. Germline V gene data show CDR1 as MNHNS and CDR2 as SASEGT. CDR3 protein: CASRRGQTNYGYTF. CDR3 bases: TGTGCCAGCAGGAGGGGACAGACCAACTATGGCTACACCTTC.

This clonotype was recorded once. This chain uses TRBV27 with TRBJ2-1, with 14 bases lining up with TRBD2. There are 16 residues in the CDR3. Looked up from germline, CDR1 is MNHEY and CDR2 is SMNVEV (reference sequence). V lost 6 bases to trimming and J lost 8 bases; unmatched junction nucleotides: 9. The CDR3 loop is CASSNGLAGGSYEQFF. The CDR3 coding sequence is TGTGCCAGCAGCAACGGACTAGCGGGAGGATCGTATGAGCAGTTCTTC.

In this sample, this clonotype turned up a few times. This rearrangement joins TRBV20-1 to TRBJ2-6, with D hard to call. The CDR3 extends over 13 amino acids. The germline V and J ends were trimmed by 5 bases and 2 bases, with 7 bases remaining between them. Germline CDR1 and CDR2: DFQATT and SNEGSKA (reference sequence). This CDR3 is CSALDAGANVLTF. In DNA, the CDR3 is TGCAGTGCTCTTGACGCTGGGGCCAACGTCCTGACTTTC.

This clonotype was recorded at least ten times. The chain recombines TRBV20-1 with TRBJ2-1, with 10 bases aligning to TRBD2. With 6 bases clipped from V and 4 bases from J, the junction kept 6 bases outside the gene matches. In germline, CDR1 is DFQATT, CDR2 SNEGSKA (reference sequence). The CDR3 length is 14 residues. CDR3 nucleotide sequence: TGCAGTGCCCGCGGGACTAGCGAGTACAATGAGCAGTTCTTC. This codes for CSARGTSEYNEQFF.

This clonotype was detected a few times. The chain carries TRBV10-3 and TRBJ2-2; 8 bases match TRBD1. Germline V gene data show CDR1 as ENHRY and CDR2 as SYGVKD. After removal of 0 bases from V and 10 bases from J, the junction contained 10 bases not matched to a gene. The CDR3 covers 16 residues. Here the CDR3 reads CAISESTWDRTEELFF. DNA of the CDR3: TGTGCCATCAGTGAGTCAACCTGGGACAGGACGGAGGAGCTGTTTTTT.

This clonotype was found many times. The chain recombines TRBV5-1 with TRBJ1-5; unclear D gene. CDR3 length equals 15 residues. Trimming removed 0 bases at V and 4 bases at J, with 11 bases between. Germline-derived CDR1 and CDR2 are SGHRS and YFSETQ. The CDR3 sequence is CASSLEGTANQPQHF. The CDR3 DNA reads as TGCGCCAGCAGCTTGGAGGGCACAGCAAATCAGCCCCAGCATTTT.

A few counts support this clonotype. V is TRBV9 and J is TRBJ2-3, with 10 bases matching TRBD2. Trimming took 6 bases from V and 4 from J; bases not matched to a gene: 5. CDR1 is SGDLS and CDR2 is YYNGEE in the germline V gene. The CDR3 is 14 amino acids. The CDR3: CASKRTSGADTQYF. The CDR3 DNA reads as TGTGCCAGCAAGAGGACTAGCGGAGCAGATACGCAGTATTTT.

This clonotype came up many times. The chain has TRBV4-3 and TRBJ2-1, with 10 bases matching TRBD2. CDR1 is LGHNA and CDR2 is YSLEER in the germline V gene. The CDR3 covers 16 residues. The V and J ends lost 6 bases and 8 bases, in that order; junction bases with no gene match: 13. CDR3: CASRVASGGIEDEQFF. The CDR3 nucleotides read TGCGCCAGCAGGGTTGCTAGCGGGGGCATTGAGGATGAGCAGTTCTTC.

This sequence joins TRBV11-2 and TRBJ2-3; D unresolved. Germline values: CDR1 SGHAT, CDR2 FQNNGV. The CDR3 has 16 residues. Trimming left V 5 bases short and J 1 base short, with 16 bases between. CDR3 loop: CASSPKAGVRTDTQYF. The CDR3 bases are TGTGCCAGCAGCCCAAAGGCTGGGGTACGCACAGATACGCAGTATTTT.

The rearrangement uses TRBV11-2 and TRBJ2-2; D is possibly TRBD1 or TRBD2 (5 bases each). The CDR3 consists of 14 residues. CDR1 and CDR2 (germline): SGHAT, FQNNGV. The V end lost 5 bases, the J end lost 2 bases, and 9 bases lay between the germline ends. CDR3 loop: CASSEGRNTGELFF. CDR3 DNA sequence: TGTGCCAGCAGCGAGGGACGAAACACCGGGGAGCTGTTTTTT.

This clonotype was observed at least ten times. The chain has TRBV7-2 and TRBJ2-2, with 8 bases identical to TRBD2. There are 14 residues in the CDR3. V lost 7 bases and J lost 5; bases outside the gene matches: 6. The germline V gene encodes CDR1 SGHTA and CDR2 FQGNSA. The CDR3 DNA sequence: TGTGCCAGCACGTATACTAGCGGAACCGGGGAGCTGTTTTTT. Protein product: CASTYTSGTGELFF.

This clonotype has a count of ten or more. The genes are TRBV12-3 or TRBV12-4 and TRBJ2-1, with D unresolved. V lost 2 bases and J lost 9, with 8 bases in between. The CDR3 sequence is 12 residues long. The CDR3 loop is CASSLRQSEQFF. The CDR3, as DNA: TGTGCCAGCAGTTTACGGCAATCTGAGCAGTTCTTC.

The V call is TRBV28, the J call TRBJ2-2; maybe TRBD1 (6 bases). V lost 4 bases and J lost 6, with 15 bases in between. CDR3 size: 15 residues. CDR1 and CDR2 (germline): MDHEN, SYDVKM. CDR3 sequence: CASSSPGHFAGELFF. DNA for the CDR3: TGTGCCAGCAGTTCCCCGGGACACTTTGCCGGGGAGCTGTTTTTT.

This clonotype appeared a few times. The chain employs TRBV5-1 and TRBJ2-2; 8 bases line up with TRBD1. The V and J ends lost 4 bases and 4 bases, in that order; junction bases with no gene match: 6. Germline CDR1 and CDR2: SGHRS and YFSETQ. This CDR3 comprises 15 residues. CDR3 region: CASSRGTGFTGELFF. DNA for the CDR3: TGCGCCAGCAGCCGAGGGACAGGATTCACCGGGGAGCTGTTTTTT.

This clonotype was counted between two and nine times. A read error may be the cause here, since a much bigger clone is one base away. The chain has TRBV9 and TRBJ2-3; D unclear. The CDR3 spans 12 residues. Germline CDR1 reads SGDLS; CDR2 reads YYNGEE. The V gene lost 0 bases and the J gene lost 3 bases, with 2 bases spanning the gap. The CDR3 loop reads CASSVVTDTQYF. The CDR3 DNA follows: TGTGCCAGCAGCGTAGTAACAGATACGCAGTATTTT.

The sample holds a few counts of this clonotype. This sequence joins TRBV14 and TRBJ2-6; D unclear. Per germline, CDR1 SGHDN and CDR2 FVKESK. Trimming shortened V by 4 bases and J by 0 bases, and 7 bases separated the two germline ends. This CDR3 is built from 15 residues. The CDR3: CASSLAGSGANVLTF. The CDR3 bases are TGTGCCAGCAGCCTCGCAGGCTCTGGGGCCAACGTCCTGACTTTC.

In its sample, this clonotype was seen a few times. The chain is built from TRBV4-1 and TRBJ1-1, with TRBD1 as a possible D gene (5 bases). The V end was cut by 4 bases, the J end by 8 bases, with 17 bases between. Germline V lookup: CDR1 MGHRA, CDR2 YSYEKL. The CDR3 consists of 14 residues. As DNA, the CDR3 is TGCGCCAGCAGCCCGTATGACAGTACCCAAGAAGCTTTCTTT. Its protein product is CASSPYDSTQEAFF.

This clonotype was observed a few times. This rearrangement joins TRBV10-3 to TRBJ2-7, with TRBD1 matching 9 bases. The CDR3 consists of 14 residues. The V gene's germline CDR1 is ENHRY and CDR2 SYGVKD. Germline trimming cut 2 bases from V and 5 bases from J; bases unmatched to any gene: 4. The CDR3 loop reads CAISERTGANEQYF. The CDR3 DNA follows: TGTGCCATCAGTGAGCGGACAGGGGCGAACGAGCAGTACTTC.

This clonotype showed up just a few times. The chain uses TRBV20-1 and TRBJ2-7; 9 bases are a match to TRBD2. J lost 3 bases, V lost 6 bases, and 12 bases had no gene match. Per the germline V gene, CDR1 is DFQATT and CDR2 is SNEGSKA (reference sequence). The CDR3 has 15 residues. CDR3 region: CSAWTSEEESYEQYF. The CDR3 DNA reads TGCAGTGCATGGACTAGCGAGGAAGAAAGCTACGAGCAGTACTTC.

The rearrangement joins TRBV2 to TRBJ2-7; 9 bases fit TRBD1. CDR1 is SNHLY and CDR2 is FYNNEI in the germline V gene. Unmatched junction bases numbered 8, after V lost 8 bases and J lost 3 bases. This CDR3 is 14 amino acids long. The CDR3 loop is CASLDGTGNYEQYF. CDR3 DNA: TGTGCCAGCCTTGATGGGACAGGGAACTACGAGCAGTACTTC.

This clonotype has more than one count but fewer than ten. This chain joins TRBV5-1 and TRBJ2-7; D gene uncertain. Germline V gene lookup returns CDR1 SGHRS and CDR2 YFSETQ. The germline V and J ends were trimmed by 0 bases and 4 bases, with 11 bases remaining between them. This CDR3 is 14 amino acids long. The CDR3 spells CASSLVRDAYEQYF. Written as DNA, the CDR3 is TGCGCCAGCAGCTTGGTTCGTGATGCTTACGAGCAGTACTTC.

There are a few counts of this clonotype. V usage is TRBV7-8 and J usage is TRBJ1-5, with D perhaps matching TRBD1 (5 bases). The V gene lost 5 bases and the J gene lost 5 bases, with 13 bases spanning the gap. Germline CDR1 is SGHVS and CDR2 is FQNEAQ. The CDR3 contains 14 residues. CDR3 in amino acids: CASSIRDGDQPQHF. The CDR3 DNA is TGTGCCAGCAGCATCCGGGACGGTGATCAGCCCCAGCATTTT. The whole variable domain, filled in from reference TRBV7-8 and TRBJ1-5, reads GAGVSQSPRYKVAKRGQDVALRCDPISGHVSLFWYQQALGQGPEFLTYFQNEAQLDKSGLPSDRFFAERPEGSVSTLKIQRTQQEDSAVYLCASSIRDGDQPQHFGDGTRLSIL.

This clonotype was seen ten or more times. V is TRBV20-1 and J is TRBJ1-2; tentatively, D is TRBD1 (5 bases). Trimming left V 1 base short and J 2 bases short, with 8 bases between. The germline V gene encodes CDR1 DFQATT and CDR2 SNEGSKA (reference sequence). CDR3 size: 13 residues. CDR3 sequence reads: CSARVQENYGYTF. The CDR3 nucleotides read TGCAGTGCTAGAGTACAGGAGAACTATGGCTACACCTTC.

In its sample, this clonotype was seen a few times. V usage is TRBV12-3 or TRBV12-4 and J usage is TRBJ2-1, with 14 bases matching TRBD2. V gave up 6 bases and J gave up 10 bases; unmatched junction bases: 8. The CDR3 has 15 residues. The CDR3 is CASSPGTSGSWEQFF. The CDR3 nucleotides are TGTGCCAGCAGCCCTGGGACTAGCGGGAGCTGGGAGCAGTTCTTC.